Listed below are T cell receptor beta chains from one sample, sequenced in a study of T cells in Graves' hyperthyroidism and ophthalmopathy. TCRdb ran MiXCR on the multiplex PCR reads and lists one entry per CDR3 protein. The table has some 720,000 distinct CDR3 sequences, roughly 17% seen once; the top ten hold roughly 8%. Sample: blood. All receptors derive from a man in his late teens or twenties with Graves' hyperthyroidism. Each CDR3 is given with its conserved first and last residue. A D gene is named only where the DNA matches it firmly. The size of a clone is reported for some rows only, either as once, few or many, or as a class for expanded clones.

CASSLEGLSGPGYNEQFF | TGTGCCAGCAGCTTAGAAGGGCTATCAGGACCGGGATACAATGAGCAGTTCTTC | TRBV11-2 | few | NA | TRBJ2-1
CASSPTTRTGELFF | TGTGCCAGCTCACCAACTACCAGAACCGGGGAGCTGTTTTTT | TRBV18 | NA | NA | TRBJ2-2
CASSPPSGRTLRSDTQYF | TGTGCCAGCAGCCCCCCTAGCGGGAGAACCCTTCGATCGGATACGCAGTATTTT | TRBV7-9 | NA | TRBD2 | TRBJ2-3
CATGTRIGTQYF | TGTGCCACCGGAACACGCATCGGGACCCAGTACTTC | TRBV28 | many | NA | TRBJ2-5
CSAQGGTIRDTQYF | TGCAGTGCCCAGGGGGGGACAATAAGAGATACGCAGTATTTT | TRBV20-1 | NA | NA | TRBJ2-3
CASRHRRNSGANVLTF | TGTGCCAGCAGGCACAGACGGAACTCTGGGGCCAACGTCCTGACTTTC | TRBV6-1 | few | NA | TRBJ2-6
CSAETGGEYEQYF | TGCAGTGCCGAGACAGGCGGGGAATACGAGCAGTACTTC | TRBV20-1 | NA | NA | TRBJ2-7
CASSISGTFDEQYF | TGTGCCAGCAGCATAAGCGGGACCTTCGACGAGCAGTACTTC | TRBV9 | NA | TRBD2 | TRBJ2-7
CASSSLNRVYGYTF | TGTGCCAGCAGCTCCCTGAACAGGGTCTATGGCTACACCTTC | TRBV12-3/TRBV12-4 | few | NA | TRBJ1-2
CASSLAGWVGGYTF | TGTGCCAGCAGCTTAGCTGGGTGGGTTGGTGGCTACACCTTC | TRBV7-9 | few | NA | TRBJ1-2
CASGITLKTEAFF | TGTGCTAGTGGTATAACCCTTAAAACTGAAGCTTTCTTT | TRBV12-5 | few | NA | TRBJ1-1
CASSLNEAGQQYF | TGCGCCAGCAGCTTGAATGAGGCAGGGCAGCAGTACTTC | TRBV5-1 | NA | NA | TRBJ2-7
CAWSPIGGGWTNEKLFF | TGTGCCTGGAGCCCAATCGGGGGTGGTTGGACTAATGAAAAACTGTTTTTT | TRBV30 | few | NA | TRBJ1-4
CASSPQREVETQYF | TGTGCCAGCAGCCCCCAGCGGGAGGTCGAGACCCAGTACTTC | TRBV7-8 | NA | TRBD2 | TRBJ2-5
CASSLAGLAGPTDTQYF | TGTGCCAGCAGCCTAGCCGGACTAGCGGGACCCACAGATACGCAGTATTTT | TRBV11-2 | many | TRBD2 | TRBJ2-3
CACRPTGGSGANVLTF | TGTGCCTGCAGACCCACAGGGGGCTCCGGGGCCAACGTCCTGACTTTC | TRBV2 | NA | TRBD1 | TRBJ2-6
CASSSLGKNTGELFF | TGTGCCAGCAGTTCTTTAGGAAAGAACACCGGGGAGCTGTTTTTT | TRBV12-3/TRBV12-4 | NA | NA | TRBJ2-2
CSARDPRGAYEQYF | TGCAGTGCTAGAGATCCCCGGGGAGCCTACGAGCAGTACTTC | TRBV20-1 | many | NA | TRBJ2-7
CASTPPTSGRGEQFF | TGCGCCAGCACCCCCCCGACTAGCGGACGGGGTGAGCAGTTCTTC | TRBV5-1 | NA | TRBD2 | TRBJ2-1
CASSRGQGVGELFF | TGTGCCAGCTCAAGAGGACAGGGGGTCGGGGAGCTGTTTTTT | TRBV18 | few | TRBD1 | TRBJ2-2
CASSSGTSDFTGELFF | TGTGCCAGCAGCTCGGGGACTAGCGACTTTACCGGGGAGCTGTTTTTT | TRBV28 | many | TRBD2 | TRBJ2-2
CASSFRLANEQFF | TGTGCCAGCAGTTTTCGACTAGCCAATGAGCAGTTCTTC | TRBV28 | few | TRBD2 | TRBJ2-1
CASSALAQRTDTQYF | TGTGCCAGCAGCGCCCTAGCGCAACGCACAGATACGCAGTATTTT | TRBV9 | NA | NA | TRBJ2-3
CATSGSTAGVQETQYF | TGTGCCACCAGTGGGTCGACGGCGGGGGTACAAGAGACCCAGTACTTC | TRBV24-1 | many | TRBD2 | TRBJ2-5
CASGEGFNQPQHF | TGTGCCAGCGGAGAGGGTTTCAATCAGCCCCAGCATTTT | TRBV7-8 | NA | NA | TRBJ1-5
CASNRESQETQYF | TGTGCCAGCAATCGGGAGTCACAAGAGACCCAGTACTTC | TRBV2 | NA | NA | TRBJ2-5
CASSGTANNEQFF | TGTGCCAGCAGCGGGACGGCCAACAATGAGCAGTTCTTC | TRBV25-1 | few | NA | TRBJ2-1
CASSYGAGGIYEQYF | TGTGCCAGCAGTTACGGGGCGGGAGGGATCTACGAGCAGTACTTC | TRBV6-5 | few | TRBD2 | TRBJ2-7
CASSATGTGVGQYF | TGTGCCAGCAGTGCCACAGGGACAGGGGTTGGGCAGTACTTC | TRBV27 | few | TRBD1 | TRBJ2-7
CSAPIATNYGYTF | TGCAGTGCCCCTATCGCAACTAACTATGGCTACACCTTC | TRBV20-1 | NA | NA | TRBJ1-2
CSGSSNTEAFF | TGCAGTGGATCATCGAACACTGAAGCTTTCTTT | TRBV20-1 | few | NA | TRBJ1-1
CASSEVDTLDEQFF | TGTGCCAGCAGTGAAGTGGATACCCTGGATGAGCAGTTCTTC | TRBV6-1 | many | NA | TRBJ2-1
CASSRRTGQQETQYF | TGTGCCAGCAGTCGGAGGACAGGGCAACAAGAGACCCAGTACTTC | TRBV27 | NA | TRBD1 | TRBJ2-5
CASRVTSSSYEQYF | TGTGCCAGCAGGGTGACTAGCTCCTCCTACGAGCAGTACTTC | TRBV28 | few | TRBD2 | TRBJ2-7
CASSLIRNLNTEAFF | TGTGCCAGCAGTTTAATTCGAAATCTGAACACTGAAGCTTTCTTT | TRBV12-3/TRBV12-4 | many | NA | TRBJ1-1
CASSLVADGETQYF | TGTGCCAGCAGCTTGGTAGCGGATGGAGAGACCCAGTACTTC | TRBV5-6 | few | NA | TRBJ2-5
CASSFGQPQHF | TGTGCCAGCAGTTTCGGTCAGCCCCAGCATTTT | TRBV28 | many | NA | TRBJ1-5